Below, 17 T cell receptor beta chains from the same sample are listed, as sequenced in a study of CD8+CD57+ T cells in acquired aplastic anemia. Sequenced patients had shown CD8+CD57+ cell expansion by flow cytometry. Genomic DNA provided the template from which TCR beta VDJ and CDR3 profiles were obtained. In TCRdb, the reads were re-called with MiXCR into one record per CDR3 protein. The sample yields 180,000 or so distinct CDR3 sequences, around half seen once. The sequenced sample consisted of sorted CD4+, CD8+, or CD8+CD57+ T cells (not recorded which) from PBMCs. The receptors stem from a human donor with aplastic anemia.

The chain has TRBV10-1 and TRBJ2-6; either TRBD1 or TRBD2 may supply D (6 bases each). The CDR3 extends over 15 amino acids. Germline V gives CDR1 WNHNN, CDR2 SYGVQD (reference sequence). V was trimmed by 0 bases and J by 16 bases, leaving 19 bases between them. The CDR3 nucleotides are TGCGCCAGCAGTGAGTCGATAGTGTCGGGGGCAGGGCTGACTTTC. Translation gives CASSESIVSGAGLTF.

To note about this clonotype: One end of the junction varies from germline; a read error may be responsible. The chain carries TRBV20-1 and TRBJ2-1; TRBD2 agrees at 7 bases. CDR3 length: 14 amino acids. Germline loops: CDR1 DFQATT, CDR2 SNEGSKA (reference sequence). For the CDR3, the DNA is TGCAGTGCCGCTGGGAGGGAGCGGTACAATGAGCAGTCCTTC. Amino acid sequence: CSAAGRERYNEQSF.

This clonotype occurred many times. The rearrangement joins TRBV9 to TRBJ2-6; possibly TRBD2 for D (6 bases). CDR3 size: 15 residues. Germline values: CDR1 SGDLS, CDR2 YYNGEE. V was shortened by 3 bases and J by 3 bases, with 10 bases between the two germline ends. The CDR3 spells CASSAGTLGANVLTF. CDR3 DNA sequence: TGTGCCAGCAGCGCCGGGACTCTTGGGGCCAACGTCCTGACTTTC.

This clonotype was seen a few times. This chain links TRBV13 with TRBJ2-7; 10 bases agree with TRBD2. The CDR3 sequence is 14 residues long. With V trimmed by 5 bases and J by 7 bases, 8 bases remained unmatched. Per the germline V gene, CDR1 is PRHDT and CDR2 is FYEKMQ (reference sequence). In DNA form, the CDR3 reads TGTGCCAGCAGCCTTCCAGCGGGAGGGCGTGAGCAGTACTTC. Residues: CASSLPAGGREQYF.

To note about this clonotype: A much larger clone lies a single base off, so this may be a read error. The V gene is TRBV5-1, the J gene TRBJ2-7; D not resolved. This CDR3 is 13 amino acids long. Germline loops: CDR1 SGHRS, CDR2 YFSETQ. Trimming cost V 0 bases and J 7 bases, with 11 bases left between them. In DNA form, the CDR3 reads TGCGCCAGCAGCTTGGGTATAGGCAATGAGCAGTACTTC. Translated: CASSLGIGNEQYF.

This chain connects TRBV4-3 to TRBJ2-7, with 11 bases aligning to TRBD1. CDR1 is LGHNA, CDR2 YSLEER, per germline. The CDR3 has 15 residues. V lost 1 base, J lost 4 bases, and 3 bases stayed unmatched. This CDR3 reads CASSQAGTGGYEQYF. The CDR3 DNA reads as TGCGCCAGCAGCCAAGCCGGGACAGGGGGGTACGAGCAGTACTTC.

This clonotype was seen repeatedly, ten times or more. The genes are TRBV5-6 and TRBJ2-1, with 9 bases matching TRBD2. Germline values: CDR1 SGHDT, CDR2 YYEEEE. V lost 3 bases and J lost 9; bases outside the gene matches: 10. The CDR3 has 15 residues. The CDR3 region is CASSSRFGTSIEQFF. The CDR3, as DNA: TGTGCCAGCAGCTCACGATTCGGGACTAGCATTGAGCAGTTCTTC.

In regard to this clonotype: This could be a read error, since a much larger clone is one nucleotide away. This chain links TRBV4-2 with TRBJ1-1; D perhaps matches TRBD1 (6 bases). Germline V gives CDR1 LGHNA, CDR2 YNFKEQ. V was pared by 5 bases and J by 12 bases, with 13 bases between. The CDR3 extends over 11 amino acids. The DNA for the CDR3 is TGTGCCAGCAGCTGGGGGGCCGAATCTTTCTTT. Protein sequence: CASSWGAESFF.

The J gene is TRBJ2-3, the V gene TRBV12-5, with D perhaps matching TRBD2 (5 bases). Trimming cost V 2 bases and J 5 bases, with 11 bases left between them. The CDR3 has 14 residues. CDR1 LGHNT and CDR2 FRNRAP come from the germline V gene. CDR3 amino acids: CASGLTFRGDTQYF. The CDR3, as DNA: TGTGCTAGTGGTTTGACATTTCGGGGAGATACGCAGTATTTT.

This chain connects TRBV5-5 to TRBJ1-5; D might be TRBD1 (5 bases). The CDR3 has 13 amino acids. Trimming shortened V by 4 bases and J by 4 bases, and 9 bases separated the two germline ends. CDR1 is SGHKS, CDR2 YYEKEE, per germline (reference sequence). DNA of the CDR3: TGTGCCAGCAGCCCAGGGCCTAATCAGCCCCAGCATTTT. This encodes CASSPGPNQPQHF. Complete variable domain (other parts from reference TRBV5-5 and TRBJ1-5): DAGVTQSPTHLIKTRGQQVTLRCSPISGHKSVSWYQQVLGQGPQFIFQYYEKEERGRGNFPDRFSARQFPNYSSELNVNALLLGDSALYLCASSPGPNQPQHFGDGTRLSIL.

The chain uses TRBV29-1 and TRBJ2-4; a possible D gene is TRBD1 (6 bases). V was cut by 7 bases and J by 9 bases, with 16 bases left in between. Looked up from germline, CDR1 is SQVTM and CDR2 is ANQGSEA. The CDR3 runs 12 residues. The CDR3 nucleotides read TGCAGCGGGTCAGGGGCAGACGCCATTCAGTACTTC. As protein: CSGSGADAIQYF. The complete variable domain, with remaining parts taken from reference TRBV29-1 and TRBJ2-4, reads SAVISQKPSRDICQRGTSLTIQCQVDSQVTMMFWYRQQPGQSLTLIATANQGSEATYESGFVIDKFPISRPNLTFSTLTVSNMSPEDSSIYLCSGSGADAIQYFGAGTRLSVL.

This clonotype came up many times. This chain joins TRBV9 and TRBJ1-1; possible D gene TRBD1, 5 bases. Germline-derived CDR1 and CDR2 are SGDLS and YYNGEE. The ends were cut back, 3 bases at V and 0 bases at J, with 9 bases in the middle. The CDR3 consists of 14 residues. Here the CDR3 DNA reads TGTGCCAGCAGCGCGGGACGGGTGAACACTGAAGCTTTCTTT. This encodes CASSAGRVNTEAFF.

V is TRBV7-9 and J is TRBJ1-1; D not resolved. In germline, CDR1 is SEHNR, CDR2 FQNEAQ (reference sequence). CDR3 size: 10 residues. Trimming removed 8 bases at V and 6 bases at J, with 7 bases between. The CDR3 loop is CASVGPEAFF. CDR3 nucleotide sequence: TGTGCCAGCGTCGGACCTGAAGCTTTCTTT.

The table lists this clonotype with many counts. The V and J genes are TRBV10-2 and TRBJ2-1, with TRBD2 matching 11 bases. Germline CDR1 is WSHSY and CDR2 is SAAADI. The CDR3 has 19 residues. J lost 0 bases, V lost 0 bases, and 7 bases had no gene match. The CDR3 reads CASSESLLAGGPSYNEQFF. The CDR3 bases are TGCGCCAGCAGTGAGTCTTTGCTAGCGGGGGGTCCCTCCTACAATGAGCAGTTCTTC.

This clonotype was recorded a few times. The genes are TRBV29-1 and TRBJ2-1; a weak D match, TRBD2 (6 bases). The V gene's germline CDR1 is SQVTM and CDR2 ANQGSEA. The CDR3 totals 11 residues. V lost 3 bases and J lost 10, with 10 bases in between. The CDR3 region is CSVDWGEEQFF. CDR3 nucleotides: TGCAGCGTTGATTGGGGGGAGGAGCAGTTCTTC.

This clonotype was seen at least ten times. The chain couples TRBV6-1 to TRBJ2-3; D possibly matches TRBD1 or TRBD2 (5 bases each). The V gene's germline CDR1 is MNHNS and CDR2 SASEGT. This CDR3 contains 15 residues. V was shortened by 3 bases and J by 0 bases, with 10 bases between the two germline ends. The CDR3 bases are TGTGCCAGCAGTGATGAGGGGAAAAGCACAGATACGCAGTATTTT. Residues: CASSDEGKSTDTQYF.

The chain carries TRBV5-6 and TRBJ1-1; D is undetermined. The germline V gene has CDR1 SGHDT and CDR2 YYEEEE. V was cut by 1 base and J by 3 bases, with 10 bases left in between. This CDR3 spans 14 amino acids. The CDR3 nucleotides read TGTGCCAGCAGCTTGAACAGCGACTACACTGAAGCTTTCTTT. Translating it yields CASSLNSDYTEAFF.